This T cell receptor (beta chain) was found in a study of tumor-infiltrating lymphocytes in primary liver carcinoma. In the study overall: Stage T1-T3 N0M0 tumors spanned about 4.2 to 10 cm.

This clonotype is a singleton in its sample. The antigen is unknown. One junction end disagrees with the germline gene, perhaps due to a read error. Bulk tissue was left unsorted, and RNA and DNA were co-extracted from about 20-30 mg of it. There were five separate regions sampled from each tumor. All tumor specimens exceeded 75% viable tumor cells. Notes on the study in general: Tumor-adjacent and tumor-blood pairs shared a smaller degree of overlap than tumor region pairs.

The length of the CDR3 is 15 residues. Germline loops: CDR1 MNHEY, CDR2 SVGAGI. TCR beta cDNA was reverse-transcribed from roughly 0.45 ug of total RNA. The reaction used a constant-region primer and ProtoScript II reverse transcriptase. Slightly modified ARM-PCR, run as three nested multiplex PCR rounds, produced the TCR beta libraries. With TRBV1-TRBV30 forward primers and a C-beta reverse primer, the first two PCR rounds were run for 9 to 10 cycles each. From the multiplex PCR reads, TCRdb called clonotypes with MiXCR, one entry per CDR3 protein. The sample lists roughly 100,000 distinct CDR3 sequences; about 63% were seen once.

The rearrangement joins TRBV6-5 to TRBJ2-2, with 10 bases lining up with TRBD2. The sequence came from a woman between 55 and 75 years old with primary liver carcinoma and hepatitis B virus infection. The sequencing input was liver tumor tissue from sampling region 2. The subset here: tumor region T2, inferior pole. CDR3 in DNA: TGTGCCAGCAGCCTACTAGCGGGAAGTACCTGGGAGCCGTTTTTT. Its protein product is CASSLLAGSTWEPFF.